This TCR beta chain comes out of a study of CD8 T cells in ankylosing spondylitis. General observations from the study: Eight highly homologous variants made up a TCR beta motif, and this motif appeared characteristic of ankylosing spondylitis blood. Clones linked to disease, bearing a CD8+ phenotype, were relatively rare in peripheral blood. In reactive arthritis synovial fluid and blood, some motif variants had been reported before.

As to this clonotype: As yet, its antigen is unknown.

As the method for making TCR beta libraries, quantitative 5'-RACE with molecular barcodes was used. TCRdb analysed the 5' RACE reads with MiXCR anew, one entry per CDR3 protein. The sample lists roughly 200,000 distinct CDR3 sequences; 20% to 30% were seen once. V lost 4 bases and J lost 11, with 20 bases in between. The length of the CDR3 is 15 residues. In germline, CDR1 is KGHDR, CDR2 SFDVKD. Sequenced sample: blood, either unsorted or a sorted T cell fraction (not recorded which). The sequence derives from a male donor with ankylosing spondylitis or in good health (not recorded which). This chain uses TRBV24-1 with TRBJ2-1; possible D gene TRBD2, 5 bases. In nucleotides, the CDR3 is TGTGCCACCAGTGACCCCCCCGCGCTAGCTCCTCAGCAGTTCTTC. Translation: CATSDPPALAPQQFF.